These T cell receptor beta chains were read from a single sample in a study of blood T cell repertoires in COVID-19. The table came from immunoSEQ multiplex PCR; TCRdb's copy has only in-frame clones and leaves some out. The sample carries around 100,000 clones, roughly 87% recorded once. Material: peripheral blood. The receptor source for this set is a man under 40 in a cohort sampled during active COVID-19. Both conserved end residues are part of each CDR3. D genes are given only for firm matches. Rows give clone size only sometimes, using once, few, many, or a class for an expanded clone.

clone size | J gene | V gene | D gene | CDR3 protein | CDR3 DNA
. | TRBJ1-1 | TRBV5-4 | . | CASSLAGRGGTEAFF | TGTGCCAGCAGCTTGGCTGGCAGAGGTGGCACTGAAGCTTTCTTT
. | TRBJ1-5 | TRBV19 | TRBD1 | CASSSHLGQGGNQPQHF | TGTGCCAGTAGTAGCCACCTAGGACAGGGCGGCAATCAGCCCCAGCATTTT
. | TRBJ2-5 | TRBV7-9 | TRBD2 | CASSRAGEQETQYF | TGTGCCAGCAGCCGAGCGGGGGAGCAAGAGACCCAGTACTTC
few | TRBJ2-7 | TRBV5-1 | . | CASSRSFGGASSYEQYF | TGCGCCAGCAGCCGAAGTTTTGGGGGGGCGTCTTCCTACGAGCAGTACTTC
. | TRBJ1-4 | TRBV11-2 | . | CASSLGSKVGEKLFF | TGTGCCAGCAGCTTAGGATCCAAAGTCGGTGAAAAACTGTTTTTT
. | TRBJ2-7 | TRBV5-1 | . | CASSLVLGVDYEQYF | TGCGCCAGCAGCTTGGTTTTAGGGGTCGACTACGAGCAGTACTTC
. | TRBJ2-7 | TRBV7-2 | TRBD2 | CASSPRRTSGGEQYF | TGTGCCAGCAGCCCGCGCCGGACTAGCGGGGGGGAGCAGTACTTC
. | TRBJ1-2 | TRBV4-1 | . | CASSQASGGWSAYGYTF | TGCGCCAGCAGCCAAGCTTCCGGGGGTTGGTCTGCCTATGGCTACACCTTC
. | TRBJ2-5 | TRBV5-6 | . | CASSLTPTGRETQYF | TGTGCCAGCAGCCTAACCCCGACAGGAAGAGAGACCCAGTACTTC
. | TRBJ2-3 | TRBV7-2 | . | CASSLKGTDTQYF | TGTGCCAGCAGCTTAAAGGGGACAGATACGCAGTATTTT
. | TRBJ1-1 | TRBV5-1 | TRBD1 | CASSSGTGGSNTEAFF | TGCGCCAGCAGCTCCGGGACAGGGGGATCGAACACTGAAGCTTTCTTT
once | TRBJ2-7 | TRBV5-1 | TRBD1 | CASGKPGQGSYEQYF | TGCGCCAGCGGCAAGCCGGGACAGGGCTCCTACGAGCAGTACTTC
. | TRBJ2-2 | TRBV27 | . | CASTPFPGLGNTGELFF | TGTGCCAGCACCCCCTTCCCGGGACTGGGGAACACCGGGGAGCTGTTTTTT
. | TRBJ2-2 | TRBV10-3 | . | CAITPQAGNTGELFF | TGTGCCATCACACCGCAGGCGGGGAACACCGGGGAGCTGTTTTTT
. | TRBJ1-5 | TRBV12-3/TRBV12-4 | . | CASSPDRHQPQHF | TGTGCCAGCAGTCCCGACAGGCATCAGCCCCAGCATTTT
. | TRBJ1-2 | TRBV29-1 | . | CSVLGRNNYGYTF | TGCAGCGTCCTGGGGAGAAATAACTACGGCTACACCTTC
. | TRBJ2-7 | TRBV5-6 | TRBD2 | CASSFRELAGGLGYEQYF | TGTGCCAGCAGCTTTCGAGAACTAGCGGGGGGTTTAGGCTACGAGCAGTACTTC
. | TRBJ1-1 | TRBV19 | TRBD1 | CASRDPTGGNTEAFF | TGTGCCAGTAGGGACCCCACAGGGGGGAACACTGAAGCTTTCTTT
once | TRBJ1-3 | TRBV13 | . | CASSLKSAGPGNTIYF | TGTGCCAGCAGCTTAAAAAGTGCAGGGCCCGGAAACACCATATATTTT
. | TRBJ2-3 | TRBV7-9 | . | CASSLGGGRPIF | TGTGCCAGCAGCTTAGGGGGGGGCCGCCCTATATTT
. | TRBJ2-3 | TRBV10-1 | . | CASSEQDLTDTQYF | TGCGCCAGCAGCGAACAGGATCTGACAGATACGCAGTATTTT
once | TRBJ2-2 | TRBV6-1 | . | CASSEVVGELFF | TGTGCCAGCAGTGAAGTCGTCGGGGAGCTGTTTTTT
. | TRBJ2-7 | TRBV18 | TRBD2 | CASSPSSGVSYEQYF | TGTGCCAGCTCACCATCTAGCGGGGTCTCCTACGAGCAGTACTTC
once | TRBJ1-5 | TRBV19 | . | CASQAGPRSNQPQHF | TGTGCCAGCCAAGCGGGGCCGCGGAGCAATCAGCCCCAGCATTTT
. | TRBJ1-2 | TRBV5-6 | TRBD1 | CASSMGGTGLRYGYTF | TGTGCCAGCAGCATGGGTGGGACAGGGCTCCGCTATGGCTACACCTTC
. | TRBJ2-7 | TRBV2 | . | CASSEQIKSEQYF | TGTGCCAGCAGTGAACAAATCAAGAGCGAGCAGTACTTC
. | TRBJ2-3 | TRBV6-5 | TRBD2 | CASSYSGGATDTQYF | TGTGCCAGCAGTTACAGCGGGGGGGCCACAGATACGCAGTATTTT
. | TRBJ2-3 | TRBV7-9 | . | CASSLLDPGKRDTQYF | TGTGCCAGCAGCTTACTCGACCCGGGGAAACGAGATACGCAGTATTTT
. | TRBJ2-1 | TRBV12-3/TRBV12-4 | . | CASSLGASNEQFF | TGTGCCAGCAGTTTAGGGGCCTCAAATGAGCAGTTCTTC
once | TRBJ2-3 | TRBV10-3 | TRBD2 | CAISESKLSGGPDTQYF | TGTGCCATCAGTGAGTCTAAACTTAGCGGGGGTCCGGATACGCAGTATTTT
. | TRBJ2-1 | TRBV5-1 | TRBD2 | CASSYGLAGGRNEQFF | TGCGCCAGCAGCTACGGACTAGCGGGGGGCCGGAATGAGCAGTTCTTC
. | TRBJ1-1 | TRBV5-1 | . | CASSLGGVLMNTEAFF | TGCGCCAGCAGCTTGGGGGGAGTGCTAATGAACACTGAAGCTTTCTTT
. | TRBJ1-1 | TRBV5-1 | TRBD1 | CASSLVPGGVAEAFF | TGCGCCAGCAGCTTGGTCCCAGGGGGCGTCGCTGAAGCTTTCTTT
. | TRBJ2-5 | TRBV19 | TRBD2 | CASSTSGGTQETQYF | TGTGCCAGTAGTACTAGCGGGGGGACCCAAGAGACCCAGTACTTC
. | TRBJ2-5 | TRBV6-6 | TRBD2 | CASRTTLAGAQETQYF | TGTGCCAGCAGGACCACTTTAGCGGGGGCCCAAGAGACCCAGTACTTC